This T cell receptor beta chain emerged from a study of shared T cell receptors in the human thymus. The V gene's germline CDR1 is LNHDA and CDR2 SQIVND (reference sequence). With 9 bases clipped from V and 5 bases from J, the junction kept 9 bases outside the gene matches. The length of the CDR3 is 14 residues. TCRdb's copy holds only in-frame clones and misses some; the assay was immunoSEQ multiplex PCR. The data hold roughly 550,000 clones, with around 78% observed a single time. A further study also used this sample, focusing on human thymus T cells. This second study notes: Among unrelated individuals, related research reported thymic repertoires that overlapped highly.

The material sequenced was thymocytes. This chain links TRBV19 with TRBJ1-5, with 8 bases fitting TRBD1. The receptor was isolated from a boy in the first two years of life with a congenital heart defect. The CDR3 region has the DNA TGTGCCAGCGAGACAGGGGAGTGGGATCAGCCCCAGCATTTT. Its translation is CASETGEWDQPQHF.